A single TCR beta chain is shown here with its context. This entry is derived from a study of blood T cell repertoires in COVID-19. TCRdb keeps only in-frame clones here, not all; method: immunoSEQ multiplex PCR. The top ten hold about 15% of the sample, which has approximately 60,000 clones, approximately 75% seen once. This CDR3 has 15 residues. The junction had 8 bases not matched to a gene; V was cut back by 0 bases and J by 9 bases. The V gene's germline CDR1 is LGHNA and CDR2 YNFKEQ. This TCR came from a man older than 75 with acute or convalescent COVID-19. Sequencing was carried out using peripheral blood. J is TRBJ2-1 and V is TRBV4-2; 7 bases are a match to TRBD2. In nucleotides, the CDR3 is TGTGCCAGCAGCCAAGAACACACGTGGGGGGGTGAGCAGTTCTTC. Translation: CASSQEHTWGGEQFF.